This record concerns one T cell receptor beta chain sequence. Looked up from germline, CDR1 is KGHSH and CDR2 is LQKENI. V trimming: 5 bases; J trimming: 6 bases; junction bases outside the gene matches: 11. The CDR3 runs to 17 residues. These data come from a study of blood T cell repertoires in COVID-19. At the level of the study: PBMCs, B-cell-depleted T cells, or T cells were the source of the cDNA or gDNA that made up the material.

Participants were aged about 18 to 89 years from about 25 US areas. Assignment of participants to cohorts was predicated upon participant-reported clinical history. The authors' processing: Estimation of nucleated cell counts was performed using reference gene primer amplification. Profiled with immunoSEQ multiplex PCR; TCRdb holds only in-frame clones, not every one. That table furnishes V, J and clone size, whereas the DNA furnished D and trimming. This table holds fewer than 300,000 clones, 80% to 85% found once. The TCR comes from a man aged 40-49 years who had been exposed to COVID-19. What was sequenced was PBMCs or T cells enriched from blood (not recorded which). This sequence joins TRBV18 and TRBJ2-1, with 12 bases that match TRBD2. The CDR3 sequence is CASSAPGLAGNLNEQFF. CDR3 sequence (DNA): TGTGCCAGCTCAGCCCCGGGACTAGCGGGTAATCTCAATGAGCAGTTCTTC.